Detailed here is one T cell receptor beta chain. Its antigen target is currently unknown. There are no base qualities to consult, and no much larger clone falls within one base. These data are taken from a study of preoperative IRX-2 immunotherapy in early breast cancer (dated by TCRdb to about 2019). In the paper's terms, the treatment or condition label means: preoperative locoregional IRX-2 cytokine immunotherapy. The samples were obtained from a phase Ib study that tested preoperative, locoregional IRX-2 cytokine immunotherapy designed to prime immune responses. Donors were patients with early-stage breast cancer who received IRX-2 before surgery. Cut back by 2 bases and 5 bases, the V and J ends lie 16 bases apart. CDR1 and CDR2 (SGHTA, FQGTGA) derive from the germline V gene. Reading from cysteine to phenylalanine, the CDR3 counts 15 amino acids. The CDR3 DNA has 45 bases and is translated from base 1.

Receptors were amplified or captured by the immunoSEQ multiplex PCR assay. Sourced from immuneACCESS, this table was stored by TCRdb with only in-frame sequences that have V and J called. A share of the clones is absent; for the studies checked, an unresolved V gene accounts for under half, and the remainder has no known explanation. Across this sample there are roughly 43,000 clones, with about 95% seen only once. The ten largest make up 1.6% of the sample. Sequencing was performed on tumor tissue, taken after IRX-2 immunotherapy. This clonotype was sampled from a human donor with breast cancer. Rearrangement joined TRBV7-3 to TRBJ2-7; the D segment could be TRBD2, given 5 matching bases. The DNA reads as follows: TGTGCCAGCAGCTTATGGCAGCGGACGCCGAACGAGCAGTACTTC. The resulting protein is CASSLWQRTPNEQYF.